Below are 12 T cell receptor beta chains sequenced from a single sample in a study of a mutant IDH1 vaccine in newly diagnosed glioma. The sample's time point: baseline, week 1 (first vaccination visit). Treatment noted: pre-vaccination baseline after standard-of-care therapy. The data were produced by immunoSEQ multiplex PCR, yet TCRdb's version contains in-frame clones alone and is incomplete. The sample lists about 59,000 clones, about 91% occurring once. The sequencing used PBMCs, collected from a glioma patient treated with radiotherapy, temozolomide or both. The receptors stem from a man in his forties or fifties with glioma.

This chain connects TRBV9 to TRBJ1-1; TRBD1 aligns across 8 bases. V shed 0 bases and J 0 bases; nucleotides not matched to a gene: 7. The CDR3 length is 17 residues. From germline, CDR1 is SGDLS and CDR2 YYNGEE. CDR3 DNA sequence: TGTGCCAGCAGCGTAGCTGTGACAGGGGCGATGAACACTGAAGCTTTCTTT. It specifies CASSVAVTGAMNTEAFF.

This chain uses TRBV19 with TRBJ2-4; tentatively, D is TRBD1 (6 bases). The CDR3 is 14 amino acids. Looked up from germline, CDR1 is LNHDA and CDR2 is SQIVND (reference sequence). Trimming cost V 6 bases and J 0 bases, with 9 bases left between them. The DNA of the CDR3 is TGTGCCAGTAGGGACAGTCTAGCCAAAAACATTCAGTACTTC. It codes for CASRDSLAKNIQYF.

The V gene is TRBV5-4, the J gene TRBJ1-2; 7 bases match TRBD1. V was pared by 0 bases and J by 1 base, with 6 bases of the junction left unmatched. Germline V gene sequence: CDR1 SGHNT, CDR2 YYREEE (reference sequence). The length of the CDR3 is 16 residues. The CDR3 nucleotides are TGTGCCAGCAGCTTGGGCAGGGGGAACAGTAACTATGGCTACACCTTC. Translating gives CASSLGRGNSNYGYTF. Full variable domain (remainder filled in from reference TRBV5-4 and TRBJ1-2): ETGVTQSPTHLIKTRGQQVTLRCSSQSGHNTVSWYQQALGQGPQFIFQYYREEENGRGNFPPRFSGLQFPNYSSELNVNALELDDSALYLCASSLGRGNSNYGYTFGSGTRLTVV.

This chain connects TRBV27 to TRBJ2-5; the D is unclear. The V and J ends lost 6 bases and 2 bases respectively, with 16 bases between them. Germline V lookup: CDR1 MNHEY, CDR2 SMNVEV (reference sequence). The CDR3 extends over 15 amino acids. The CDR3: CASSPRHLRQETQYF. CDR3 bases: TGTGCCAGCAGCCCCAGGCATTTGCGACAAGAGACCCAGTACTTC.

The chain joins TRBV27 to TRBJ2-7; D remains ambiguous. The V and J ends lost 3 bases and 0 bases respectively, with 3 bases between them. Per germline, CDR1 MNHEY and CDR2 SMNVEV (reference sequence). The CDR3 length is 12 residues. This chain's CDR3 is CASSFPSYEQYF. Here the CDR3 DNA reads TGTGCCAGCAGTTTTCCCTCCTACGAGCAGTACTTC.

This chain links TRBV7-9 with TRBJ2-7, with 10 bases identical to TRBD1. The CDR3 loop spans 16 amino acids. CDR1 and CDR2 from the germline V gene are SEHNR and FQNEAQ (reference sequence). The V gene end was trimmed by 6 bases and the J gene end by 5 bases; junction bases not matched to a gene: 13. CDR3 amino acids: CASSYGSGTGDHEQYF. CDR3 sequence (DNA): TGTGCCAGCAGTTATGGATCCGGGACAGGGGACCACGAGCAGTACTTC.

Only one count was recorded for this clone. The CDR3 sequence: CASRGDSGRPQHF. The CDR3 DNA sequence: TGTGCCAGCAGAGGGGACAGTGGACGGCCCCAGCATTTT. The chain couples TRBV7-8 to TRBJ1-5; TRBD1 aligns across 7 bases. The CDR3 contains 13 residues. Germline lookup yields CDR1 SGHVS and CDR2 FQNEAQ. J gave up 9 bases and V 6 bases, and 8 bases lay outside the gene matches.

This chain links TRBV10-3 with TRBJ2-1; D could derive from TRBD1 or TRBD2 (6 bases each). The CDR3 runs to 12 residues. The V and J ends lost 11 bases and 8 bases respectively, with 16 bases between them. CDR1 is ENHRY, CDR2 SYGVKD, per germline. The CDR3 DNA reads TGTGCCGTCCTTAAGGGGGGTGATGAGCAGTTCTTC. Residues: CAVLKGGDEQFF.

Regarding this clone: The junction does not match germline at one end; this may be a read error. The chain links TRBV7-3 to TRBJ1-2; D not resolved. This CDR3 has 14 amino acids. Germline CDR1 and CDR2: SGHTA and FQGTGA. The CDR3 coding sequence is TGTGCCAGCAGCTTAACAGCAGCTACCGCGGCTTCCCTCTTC. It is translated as CASSLTAATAASLF.

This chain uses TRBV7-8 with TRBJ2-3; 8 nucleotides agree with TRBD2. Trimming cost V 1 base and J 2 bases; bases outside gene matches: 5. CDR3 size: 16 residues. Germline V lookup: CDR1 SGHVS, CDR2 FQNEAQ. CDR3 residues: CASSLDAGGYTDTQYF. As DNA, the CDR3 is TGTGCCAGCAGCTTAGATGCGGGGGGATACACAGATACGCAGTATTTT.

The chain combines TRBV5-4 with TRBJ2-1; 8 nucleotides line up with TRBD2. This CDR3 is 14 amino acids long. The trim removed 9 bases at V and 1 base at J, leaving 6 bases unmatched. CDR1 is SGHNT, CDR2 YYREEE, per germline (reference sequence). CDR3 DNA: TGTGCCATAACGAGCGGGAGTTCCTACAATGAGCAGTTCTTC. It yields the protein CAITSGSSYNEQFF. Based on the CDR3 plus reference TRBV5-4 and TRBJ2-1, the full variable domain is ETGVTQSPTHLIKTRGQQVTLRCSSQSGHNTVSWYQQALGQGPQFIFQYYREEENGRGNFPPRFSGLQFPNYSSELNVNALELDDSALYLCAITSGSSYNEQFFGPGTRLTVL.

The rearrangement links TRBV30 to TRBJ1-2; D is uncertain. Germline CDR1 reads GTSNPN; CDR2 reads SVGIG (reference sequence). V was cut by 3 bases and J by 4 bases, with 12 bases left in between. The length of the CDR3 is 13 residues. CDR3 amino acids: CAWSAGRTYGYTF. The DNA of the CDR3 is TGTGCCTGGAGCGCCGGACGGACCTATGGCTACACCTTC.